The rows below give T cell receptor beta chains drawn from one sample of a study of a mutant IDH1 vaccine in newly diagnosed glioma. Their cognate antigens are unknown. Clones were read by immunoSEQ multiplex PCR, and TCRdb kept only the in-frame ones, dropping some. The table has tens of thousands of clones, roughly 74% seen once. Sample: PBMCs, taken from a glioma patient whose treatment included an IDH1 peptide vaccine. The receptors here all came from a man aged 35 to 55 with glioma. Each CDR3 is given with its conserved first and last residue. The order of the fields is D gene, V gene, J gene, clone size, CDR3 DNA, CDR3 protein. D genes are given only for firm matches. Clone size is not always given. Where it is, it says once, few, many or a class for expanded clones.

d_call: -
v_call: TRBV19
j_call: TRBJ1-5
clone_size: -
cdr3_nt: TGTGCCAGTAGTACCCGACAGGAAGGACAGCCCCAGCATTTT
cdr3_aa: CASSTRQEGQPQHF

d_call: -
v_call: TRBV18
j_call: TRBJ1-6
clone_size: few
cdr3_nt: TGTGCCAGCTCACCCGGCGGGACTCGAAATTCACCCCTCCACTTT
cdr3_aa: CASSPGGTRNSPLHF

d_call: TRBD1
v_call: TRBV12-5
j_call: TRBJ2-7
clone_size: -
cdr3_nt: TGTGCTAGTGGTTTGGATCCGGGACAGTTCCTCTTC
cdr3_aa: CASGLDPGQFLF

d_call: -
v_call: TRBV5-1
j_call: TRBJ1-5
clone_size: few
cdr3_nt: TGCGCCAGCAGCTTGGACGCAGGCAATCAGCCCCAGCATTTT
cdr3_aa: CASSLDAGNQPQHF

d_call: -
v_call: TRBV15
j_call: TRBJ1-5
clone_size: -
cdr3_nt: TGTGCCACCAGCAGAGATTGGGGTAGCTGGCAGCCCCAGCATTTT
cdr3_aa: CATSRDWGSWQPQHF

d_call: -
v_call: TRBV7-4
j_call: TRBJ1-1
clone_size: -
cdr3_nt: TGTGCCAGCAGCTGGTTTGTAGGCAGCATGAACACTGAAGCTTTCTTT
cdr3_aa: CASSWFVGSMNTEAFF

d_call: -
v_call: TRBV5-6
j_call: TRBJ1-3
clone_size: -
cdr3_nt: TGTGCCAGCAGCCCCTTACGGGGTCCCGGAATCTACTCTGGAAACACCATATATTTT
cdr3_aa: CASSPLRGPGIYSGNTIYF

d_call: -
v_call: TRBV2
j_call: TRBJ2-5
clone_size: -
cdr3_nt: TGTGCCAGCAAGGGTAACAGCGCCCAAGAGACCCAGTACTTC
cdr3_aa: CASKGNSAQETQYF

d_call: -
v_call: TRBV7-9
j_call: TRBJ1-1
clone_size: few
cdr3_nt: TGTGCCAGCAGCTTCTCTGCCAGCAACACTGAAGCTTTCTTT
cdr3_aa: CASSFSASNTEAFF

d_call: -
v_call: TRBV7-9
j_call: TRBJ2-7
clone_size: -
cdr3_nt: TGTGCCAGCAGCTTAGGCACTTTCTACGAGCAGTACTTC
cdr3_aa: CASSLGTFYEQYF

d_call: -
v_call: TRBV7-9
j_call: TRBJ1-2
clone_size: few
cdr3_nt: TGTGCCAGCAGCTTAGGTGATGTGGGCGGCTACACCTTC
cdr3_aa: CASSLGDVGGYTF